Below, one T cell receptor (beta chain) is given with its context. Through Arm-PCR of CDR3 regions and iRepertoire HTBI primers, TCR beta libraries were built. TCRdb processed the multiplex PCR reads anew with MiXCR; each CDR3 protein has one entry. The repertoire has around 250,000 distinct CDR3 sequences, 15% to 20% of them found once; the top ten carry 13% to 15%. Trimming left V 4 bases short and J 6 bases short, with 16 bases between. The V gene's germline CDR1 is SGHRS and CDR2 YFSETQ. The CDR3 extends over 15 amino acids. This sample stems from a study of regulatory T cells in long-lasting Graves disease. Indicated time point: newly diagnosed GD, antithyroid drugs for less than 3 months. Isolated PBMC RNA provided the starting material for the TCR library. Roughly 10 milliliters of peripheral blood were drawn into EDTA tubes. These data also featured in a second study, about T cells in Graves' hyperthyroidism and ophthalmopathy. That investigation notes: Investigators excluded patients with uncontrolled infection, other autoimmune disease, pregnancy or lactation. Primed by the HTBI set, a first-round RT-PCR was run on the TCR CDR3.

This specimen consisted of peripheral blood mononuclear cells (PBMCs), obtained at new diagnosis, from a patient treated with antithyroid drugs. The chain employs TRBV5-1 and TRBJ2-2; TRBD1 is a possible D gene (6 bases). The receptor was isolated from a woman in her twenties or thirties with Graves disease. The CDR3 region is CASSPPGRGSGELFF. For the CDR3, the DNA is TGCGCCAGCAGCCCGCCGGGCAGGGGATCCGGGGAGCTGTTTTTT.